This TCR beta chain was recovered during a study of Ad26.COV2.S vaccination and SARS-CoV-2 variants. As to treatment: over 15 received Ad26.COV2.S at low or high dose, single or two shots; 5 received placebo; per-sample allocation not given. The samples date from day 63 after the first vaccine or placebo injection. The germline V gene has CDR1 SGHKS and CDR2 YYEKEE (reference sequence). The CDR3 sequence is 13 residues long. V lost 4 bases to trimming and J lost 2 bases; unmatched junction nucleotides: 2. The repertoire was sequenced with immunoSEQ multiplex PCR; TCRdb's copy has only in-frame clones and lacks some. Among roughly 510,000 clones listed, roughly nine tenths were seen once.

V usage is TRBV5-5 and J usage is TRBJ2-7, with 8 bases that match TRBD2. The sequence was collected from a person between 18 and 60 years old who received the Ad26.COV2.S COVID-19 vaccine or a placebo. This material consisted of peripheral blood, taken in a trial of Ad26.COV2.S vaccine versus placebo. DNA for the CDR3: TGTGCCAGCAGCGGGACTAGACCCTACGAGCAGTACTTC. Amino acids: CASSGTRPYEQYF.